This T cell receptor beta chain was sequenced during a study of blood T cell repertoires in COVID-19. Profiled with immunoSEQ multiplex PCR; TCRdb holds only in-frame clones, not every one. The data hold 200,000 to 250,000 clones, with around nine tenths observed a single time. This clone has just a few counts. V was clipped by 4 bases and J by 2 bases; unmatched bases: 12. CDR3 length: 16 amino acids. Looked up from germline, CDR1 is SGHRS and CDR2 is YFSETQ. This sequence joins TRBV5-1 and TRBJ2-7, with TRBD1 matching over 7 bases. The sample consisted of peripheral blood. This receptor was obtained from a man aged 60-69 years who had recovered from COVID-19. DNA of the CDR3: TGCGCCAGCAGCCCGAGACGAGGGACAGACACCTACGAGCAGTACTTC. It yields the protein CASSPRRGTDTYEQYF. Drawing the rest from reference TRBV5-1 and TRBJ2-7, the complete variable domain is KAGVTQTPRYLIKTRGQQVTLSCSPISGHRSVSWYQQTPGQGLQFLFEYFSETQRNKGNFPGRFSGRQFSNSRSEMNVSTLELGDSALYLCASSPRRGTDTYEQYFGPGTRLTVT.